The 27 T cell receptor beta chains in this list originate from one sample, sequenced in a study of naive and memory T cell subsets. Four PCR rounds used nested alpha and beta constant region primers plus the SP2 primer. TCRdb ran MiXCR on the 5' RACE reads and lists one entry per CDR3 protein. Among 55,000 to 70,000 distinct CDR3 sequences, more than 7.5% were seen once, and the ten largest hold almost 10%. A UMI-containing oligonucleotide was joined by 3' ligation to the TCR cDNA template. The receptors derive from a female donor in good health.

This clonotype has a count of ten or more. This chain links TRBV24-1 with TRBJ1-1; D uncertain. This CDR3 spans 14 amino acids. Germline V gives CDR1 KGHDR, CDR2 SFDVKD. The V end lost 5 bases, the J end lost 1 base, and 10 bases lay between the germline ends. The CDR3 loop reads CATSGTTGNTEAFF. The CDR3 DNA is TGTGCCACCAGTGGTACGACTGGGAACACTGAAGCTTTCTTT.

This clonotype was observed a few times. The V and J genes are TRBV6-5 and TRBJ1-1; unclear D gene. Trimming shortened V by 2 bases and J by 1 base, and 8 bases separated the two germline ends. The germline CDR1 and CDR2 sequences are MNHEY and SVGAGI. This CDR3 has 14 residues. The CDR3 DNA is TGTGCCAGCAGTTACGGATTCCAGAACACTGAAGCTTTCTTT. Translation gives CASSYGFQNTEAFF.

Many counts were recorded for this clonotype. This sequence joins TRBV12-5 and TRBJ1-1, with 9 bases identical to TRBD1. The length of the CDR3 is 14 residues. CDR1 and CDR2 from the germline V gene are LGHNT and FRNRAP. The ends lost 6 bases at V and 3 bases at J; junction bases unmatched: 5. The CDR3 loop is CASGKGQGDTEAFF. The DNA of the CDR3 is TGTGCTAGTGGCAAGGGACAGGGAGACACTGAAGCTTTCTTT.

V is TRBV4-3 and J is TRBJ2-7; D ambiguous. The germline gives CDR1 LGHNA, CDR2 YSLEER. Trimming took off 4 bases at V and 2 bases at J, with 24 bases between the two ends. The CDR3 covers 18 residues. The CDR3 coding sequence is TGCGCCAGCAGCCTTAGATCCCGGGTTGGCAGCGTAGCCTACGAGCAGTACTTC. This gives the protein CASSLRSRVGSVAYEQYF.

This clonotype was counted at least ten times. The V call is TRBV4-3, the J call TRBJ2-1; a possible D gene is TRBD2 (5 bases). This CDR3 has 15 amino acids. CDR1 is LGHNA and CDR2 is YSLEER in the germline V gene. The V end was cut by 0 bases, the J end by 8 bases, with 14 bases between. The CDR3 is CASSQDSTSRHEQFF. CDR3 DNA sequence: TGCGCCAGCAGCCAAGATTCCACTAGTAGGCATGAGCAGTTCTTC.

V usage is TRBV29-1 and J usage is TRBJ1-1, with TRBD1 as a possible D gene (5 bases). This CDR3 comprises 14 residues. V gave up 5 bases and J gave up 1 base, with 14 bases separating them. In germline, CDR1 is SQVTM, CDR2 ANQGSEA. CDR3 DNA: TGCAGCGTTTGGGGCACCCTGTGGAACACTGAAGCTTTCTTT. The encoded protein is CSVWGTLWNTEAFF.

This clonotype showed up many times. V and J are TRBV7-2 and TRBJ1-2; 9 nucleotides agree with TRBD1. The CDR3 is 15 amino acids. The V gene's germline CDR1 is SGHTA and CDR2 FQGNSA. V lost 3 bases to trimming and J lost 4 bases; unmatched junction nucleotides: 6. CDR3 nucleotides: TGTGCCAGCAGCTTGAGGGACAGGGACTTCTATGGCTACACCTTC. This codes for CASSLRDRDFYGYTF.

This clonotype has ten or more counts. The chain links TRBV2 to TRBJ2-1; D gene unclear. V was clipped by 6 bases and J by 5 bases, with 14 bases between them. Per the germline V gene, CDR1 is SNHLY and CDR2 is FYNNEI. The CDR3 is 14 residues long. For the CDR3, the DNA is TGTGCCAGCAGGAGTGAGGTCACCCACAATGAGCAGTTCTTC. As protein: CASRSEVTHNEQFF.

This clonotype was seen more than once but under ten times. This sequence joins TRBV9 and TRBJ1-6; tentative D call: TRBD1 (5 bases). Germline CDR1 and CDR2: SGDLS and YYNGEE. This CDR3 spans 14 amino acids. V was pared by 7 bases and J by 6 bases, with 14 bases between. CDR3 in DNA: TGTGCCAGCGATCCAGGGACGGTTAATTCACCCCTCCACTTT. Protein: CASDPGTVNSPLHF. The complete variable domain, with remaining parts taken from reference TRBV9 and TRBJ1-6, reads DSGVTQTPKHLITATGQRVTLRCSPRSGDLSVYWYQQSLDQGLQFLIQYYNGEERAKGNILERFSAQQFPDLHSELNLSSLELGDSALYFCASDPGTVNSPLHFGNGTRLTVT.

The chain employs TRBV24-1 and TRBJ2-7; D might be TRBD1 (6 bases). Germline V gene data show CDR1 as KGHDR and CDR2 as SFDVKD. The CDR3 runs to 16 residues. V gave up 4 bases and J gave up 0 bases, with 15 bases separating them. The CDR3 sequence: CATSDNGRDNSYEQYF. The DNA for the CDR3 is TGTGCCACCAGTGACAACGGCCGGGACAACTCCTACGAGCAGTACTTC.

The CDR3 reads CASRTRRQGLYEQYF. Here the CDR3 DNA reads TGTGCCAGCAGAACCCGGAGGCAGGGGCTATACGAGCAGTACTTC. V and J are TRBV6-2 or TRBV6-3 and TRBJ2-7, with D maybe TRBD1 (6 bases). Trimming stripped 6 bases from V and 4 bases from J, with 19 bases between. CDR3 length: 15 amino acids. Per the germline V gene, CDR1 is MNHEY and CDR2 is SVGEGT.

J is TRBJ1-5 and V is TRBV28, with D uncertain. The germline V and J ends were trimmed by 3 bases and 7 bases, with 7 bases remaining between them. CDR1 and CDR2 (germline): MDHEN, SYDVKM. The CDR3 runs 12 residues. The CDR3 sequence is CASSLYRQPQHF. CDR3 coding DNA: TGTGCCAGCAGTTTGTACCGACAGCCCCAGCATTTT. The full variable domain, its missing parts supplied by reference TRBV28 and TRBJ1-5, is DVKVTQSSRYLVKRTGEKVFLECVQDMDHENMFWYRQDPGLGLRLIYFSYDVKMKEKGDIPEGYSVSREKKERFSLILESASTNQTSMYLCASSLYRQPQHFGDGTRLSIL.

There are many counts of this clonotype. The chain carries TRBV12-3 or TRBV12-4 and TRBJ2-2, with D hard to call. V was trimmed by 1 base and J by 6 bases, leaving 6 bases between them. CDR3 length: 13 amino acids. This chain's CDR3 is CASSLGLAGELFF. As DNA, the CDR3 is TGTGCCAGCAGTTTAGGGTTGGCCGGGGAGCTGTTTTTT.

A few counts support this clonotype. This chain joins TRBV6-2 or TRBV6-3 and TRBJ2-7; D gene ambiguous. V lost 6 bases and J 6 bases, leaving 15 bases between the germline ends. CDR3 length equals 13 residues. Per germline, CDR1 MNHEY and CDR2 SVGEGT. CDR3 region: CASRFLTNPEQYF. CDR3 sequence (DNA): TGTGCCAGCAGGTTCCTGACGAACCCCGAGCAGTACTTC.

CDR3 protein: CASSSTTPGQGSSGANVLTF. The CDR3 DNA sequence: TGTGCCAGCAGTTCTACAACGCCGGGACAGGGATCATCTGGGGCCAACGTCCTGACTTTC. The chain is built from TRBV6-6 and TRBJ2-6; TRBD1 matches 9 bases. The V segment lost 4 bases and the J segment 1 base; nucleotides outside the gene matches: 14. CDR3 length equals 20 residues. Germline-derived CDR1 and CDR2 are MNHNY and SVGAGI (reference sequence).

This clonotype is classed as medium-sized (0.01 to 0.1%). The genes are TRBV6-2 or TRBV6-3 and TRBJ1-2; 7 positions agree with TRBD1. V lost 2 bases, J lost 2 bases, and 2 bases stayed unmatched. The CDR3 sequence is 14 residues long. The germline CDR1 and CDR2 sequences are MNHEY and SVGEGT. This chain's CDR3 is CASSYAGQNYGYTF. The CDR3 DNA reads as TGTGCCAGCAGTTACGCGGGACAGAACTATGGCTACACCTTC.

V and J are TRBV5-1 and TRBJ2-1; tentatively, D is TRBD2 (6 bases). Germline V lookup: CDR1 SGHRS, CDR2 YFSETQ. The V end lost 2 bases, the J end lost 9 bases, and 27 bases lay between the germline ends. This CDR3 has 18 amino acids. In nucleotides, the CDR3 is TGCGCCAGCAGCTTACGTTCCCCCCGGGACTCCTCTGTGGGTGAGCAGTTCTTC. Its translation is CASSLRSPRDSSVGEQFF.

The chain combines TRBV18 with TRBJ2-3, with 7 bases aligning to TRBD1. The CDR3 sequence is 16 residues long. The V gene's germline CDR1 is KGHSH and CDR2 LQKENI. V shed 1 base, J shed 1 base, and the junction held 5 bases outside the gene matches. The chain's CDR3 is CASSPRTGTGTDTQYF. The CDR3 region has the DNA TGTGCCAGCTCACCACGGACAGGCACTGGCACAGATACGCAGTATTTT.

The V call is TRBV7-9, the J call TRBJ1-5; D remains unclear. V was trimmed by 1 base and J by 7 bases, leaving 17 bases between them. The V gene's germline CDR1 is SEHNR and CDR2 FQNEAQ (reference sequence). CDR3 length: 16 amino acids. CDR3 protein: CASSLGDLSGGQPQHF. In DNA form, the CDR3 reads TGTGCCAGCAGCTTAGGCGATCTTTCTGGCGGACAGCCCCAGCATTTT.

This clonotype has ten or more counts. V usage is TRBV28 and J usage is TRBJ1-1; D is undetermined. The CDR3 loop spans 14 amino acids. CDR1 is MDHEN and CDR2 is SYDVKM in the germline V gene. V was trimmed by 4 bases and J by 3 bases, leaving 12 bases between them. Here the CDR3 DNA reads TGTGCCAGCAGTTCCCCTCCGATGGACACTGAAGCTTTCTTT. Encoded protein: CASSSPPMDTEAFF.

This clonotype has just a few counts. The chain uses TRBV9 and TRBJ2-7, with 7 bases that match TRBD1. The V segment lost 3 bases and the J segment 6 bases; nucleotides outside the gene matches: 9. Germline lookup yields CDR1 SGDLS and CDR2 YYNGEE. The CDR3 length is 14 residues. CDR3 coding DNA: TGTGCCAGCAGCGGAGAGGACAGGCGTGGCGAGCAGTACTTC. It specifies CASSGEDRRGEQYF.

This clonotype was counted at least ten times. The chain uses TRBV11-2 and TRBJ2-5; 8 bases fit TRBD2. CDR1 and CDR2 (germline): SGHAT, FQNNGV. V gave up 5 bases and J gave up 5 bases; unmatched junction bases: 4. This CDR3 region has 13 residues. The DNA of the CDR3 is TGTGCCAGCAGCCGCGGGGGGAGTGAGACCCAGTACTTC. Amino acid sequence: CASSRGGSETQYF.

The rearrangement joins TRBV5-1 to TRBJ2-5; no reliable D call. This CDR3 region has 13 residues. CDR1 is SGHRS, CDR2 YFSETQ, per germline. Trimming took 0 bases from V and 4 from J, leaving 7 bases between them. CDR3 region: CASSLGLRETQYF. The CDR3 bases are TGCGCCAGCAGCTTGGGGCTTCGAGAGACCCAGTACTTC.

This clonotype came up many times. The chain uses TRBV6-2 or TRBV6-3 and TRBJ1-5; D unclear. The CDR3 sequence is 15 residues long. V was cut by 1 base and J by 0 bases, with 7 bases left in between. Germline V gives CDR1 MNHEY, CDR2 SVGEGT. This CDR3 is CASSYLQVSNQPQHF. The CDR3 nucleotides are TGTGCCAGCAGTTACTTGCAGGTTAGCAATCAGCCCCAGCATTTT.

This clonotype was picked up many times. The chain carries TRBV28 and TRBJ1-2, with D unresolved. The CDR3 has 13 amino acids. The V gene lost 7 bases and the J gene lost 6 bases, with 15 bases spanning the gap. Germline-derived CDR1 and CDR2 are MDHEN and SYDVKM. In DNA form, the CDR3 reads TGTGCCAGCATCCTATCAGGCTCTCATGGCTACACCTTC. Translating it yields CASILSGSHGYTF.

This clonotype was detected ten times or more. J is TRBJ1-2 and V is TRBV2; no firm D call. V dropped 6 bases and J dropped 2 bases, with 13 bases sitting between them. Germline assignment: CDR1 SNHLY and CDR2 FYNNEI. This CDR3 has 14 residues. The CDR3 loop is CASRREMGNYGYTF. DNA for the CDR3: TGTGCCAGCAGGAGGGAAATGGGAAACTATGGCTACACCTTC.

This clonotype was seen only a few times. The V and J genes are TRBV18 and TRBJ2-5; the match to TRBD1 covers 8 bases. This CDR3 spans 14 amino acids. Germline CDR1 KGHSH, CDR2 LQKENI. The J segment lost 3 bases and the V segment lost 1 base, leaving 1 base of the junction unmatched. The CDR3 DNA reads TGTGCCAGCTCACCACGGACAGGGAAAGAGACCCAGTACTTC. As protein: CASSPRTGKETQYF.